Listed here is a single TCR beta chain. TCRdb recomputed calls from the RT-PCR reads with MiXCR, one row per CDR3 protein. The sample holds about 500,000 distinct CDR3 sequences; approximately 17% are singletons and the top ten take 3% to 3.5%. The CDR3 has 14 residues. The germline CDR1 and CDR2 sequences are SGHRS and YFSETQ. The V end was cut by 0 bases, the J end by 5 bases, with 11 bases between. This specimen belongs to a study of response to subunit inactivated influenza vaccine. The sequencing here drew on CD4+ T cells sorted from PBMCs, taken roughly 24 months after vaccination. The source is a man between 50 and 75 years old who received an inactivated influenza vaccine. V usage is TRBV5-1 and J usage is TRBJ2-5; D perhaps matches TRBD1 (5 bases). The DNA of the CDR3 is TGCGCCAGCAGCTTGGGCAGGGCCGTCGAGACCCAGTACTTC. It specifies CASSLGRAVETQYF.